This T cell receptor beta chain was recorded in a study of T cell clonotyping in hematopoietic cell transplantation. Some clones are missing from TCRdb's copy, which holds only in-frame ones; the method was immunoSEQ multiplex PCR. The sample lists around 6,300 clones; roughly nine tenths were seen once. Germline V gene data show CDR1 as MNHGY and CDR2 as SVAAGI. The CDR3 covers 12 residues. V dropped 4 bases and J dropped 7 bases, with 10 bases sitting between them. As to this clone: Its antigen is not known.

Recipient blood drawn about 28 days pretransplant and days 30, 100, 180 after. General observations from the study: After transplant, recipient diversity fell while pathologically expanded clonotypes grew through day 180.

This sample comprised peripheral blood mononuclear cells, obtained 180 days after allogeneic stem cell transplant. This receptor was identified in a female patient aged 50-59 years who had an allogeneic stem cell transplant from an unrelated donor, so the T cells may come from the graft donor. Some clones in this sample may be carry-over from other donors' samples. This sequence joins TRBV6-9 and TRBJ1-2; maybe TRBD1 (5 bases). The DNA of the CDR3 is TGTGCCAGCAGTTCTGGGGGGGGTGGCTACACCTTC. Its translation is CASSSGGGGYTF.